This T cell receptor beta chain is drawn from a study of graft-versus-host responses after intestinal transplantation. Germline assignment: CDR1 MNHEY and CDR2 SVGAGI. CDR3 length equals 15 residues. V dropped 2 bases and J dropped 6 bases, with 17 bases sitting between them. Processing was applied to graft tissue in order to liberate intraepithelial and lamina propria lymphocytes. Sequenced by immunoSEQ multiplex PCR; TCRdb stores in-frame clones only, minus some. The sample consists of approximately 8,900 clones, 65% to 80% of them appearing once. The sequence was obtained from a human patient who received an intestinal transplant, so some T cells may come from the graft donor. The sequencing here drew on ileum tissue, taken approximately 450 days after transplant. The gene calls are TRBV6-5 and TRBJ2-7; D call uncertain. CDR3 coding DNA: TGTGCCAGCAGTTACGAGACTCCCGGACCTTCCGAGCAGTACTTC. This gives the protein CASSYETPGPSEQYF.